The T cell receptor (beta chain) under discussion was sequenced for a study of T cells in Graves' hyperthyroidism and ophthalmopathy. At least ten counts were recorded for this clonotype. Its antigen is not known. The CDR3 regions of TCR beta were amplified from RNA transcripts. HTBI primers drove first-round RT-PCR of the TCR CDR3. TCRdb re-analysed the multiplex PCR reads in MiXCR, keeping a single row per CDR3 protein. The sample yields about 580,000 distinct CDR3 sequences, around 45% seen once. Deletions cut 6 bases from V and 1 base from J, with 9 bases between. Germline CDR1 reads SEHNR; CDR2 reads FQNEAQ (reference sequence). The CDR3 is 13 residues long. Study outcomes and limitations: Blood also showed most of the thyroid clonotypes that were expanded above 0.001. The model predicted ophthalmopathy a median roughly six months before onset.

This sequence joins TRBV7-9 and TRBJ1-2, with D perhaps TRBD1 (5 bases). The receptor's source is a woman aged 18 to 35 with Graves' hyperthyroidism. The sequenced sample consisted of peripheral blood or thyroid tissue (not recorded which). The CDR3 loop reads CASRGDFNYGYTF. As DNA, the CDR3 is TGTGCCAGCAGGGGGGACTTTAACTATGGCTACACCTTC.